This TCR beta chain was sequenced for a study of T cell responses to AZD1222 COVID-19 vaccine. Germline loops: CDR1 SNHLY, CDR2 FYNNEI. The CDR3 is made up of 15 amino acids. V dropped 4 bases and J dropped 6; count of bases not matched to a gene: 2. The data were produced by immunoSEQ multiplex PCR, yet TCRdb's version contains in-frame clones alone and is incomplete. Of around 120,000 clones listed, around 86% are singletons. With regard to this clone: Its antigen is not identified.

Study-level results: The donor cohort was predominantly white British with a female majority, and clonal diversity may have been underestimated. Repertoire sampling happened only post peak T cell response. Spike-specific TCR breadth and depth were elevated following two AZD1222 doses.

This receptor was taken from an adult in good health. The sequencing here drew on peripheral blood, taken on day 0 of AZD1222 vaccination. The chain links TRBV2 to TRBJ2-1; TRBD2 matches 14 bases. As DNA, the CDR3 is TGTGCCAGCAGTGCGACTAGCGGGGGGGCCAATGAGCAGTTCTTC. Encoded protein: CASSATSGGANEQFF.